This T cell receptor (beta chain) was obtained from a study of blood T cell repertoires in COVID-19. Study-wide context: The origin of the acute and convalescent COVID-19 samples was the United States, Italy and Spain. Nucleic acid was either cDNA or gDNA, and it came from T cells, B-cell-depleted T cells, or PBMCs.

Trimming stripped 0 bases from V and 1 base from J, with 10 bases between. Germline CDR1 is SGHNT and CDR2 is YYREEE (reference sequence). CDR3 length: 15 amino acids. Under the authors' procedure: Reference gene primer amplification yielded estimated nucleated cell counts. Assay: immunoSEQ multiplex PCR; the TCRdb copy retains only in-frame clones and omits some. V, J and clone size were drawn from that table, and D and trimming were deduced from the DNA. The sample yields 250,000 to 350,000 clones, approximately 86% seen once. The sequence came from a woman between 65 and 79 years old with COVID-19, enrolled during active disease. The source material was peripheral blood. This chain uses TRBV5-4 with TRBJ2-5; D is unresolved. The DNA for the CDR3 is TGTGCCAGCAGCTTGGTACCCCGGGTCCAAGAGACCCAGTACTTC. This translates into CASSLVPRVQETQYF.